This T cell receptor beta chain came from a study of cytomegalovirus exposure and HLA in healthy donors. Overall study results and limits: In the roughly 120 validation repertoires, approximately 94% of cluster scores exceeded 0, per a later analysis.

The V gene's germline CDR1 is MGHDK and CDR2 SYGVNS. With 7 bases removed from V and 4 bases from J, the gap between germline ends came to 7 bases. The CDR3 totals 11 residues. Note on this clone: Its antigen is as yet unknown.

The protocol was immunoSEQ multiplex PCR, while the TCRdb copy is restricted to in-frame clones and leaves out a portion. The sample shows roughly 50,000 clones, 93% of them seen only once. The gene calls are TRBV25-1 and TRBJ1-1; weak D call: TRBD1 (5 bases). Sequences were obtained from PBMCs. The source is a woman aged 18-35 years in good health and CMV-seropositive. CDR3 amino acids: CASTRGTEAFF. CDR3 DNA sequence: TGTGCCAGCACTAGGGGCACTGAAGCTTTCTTT.